This T cell receptor (beta chain) was captured by sequencing in a study of early T cells in non-severe SARS-CoV-2 infection. CDR3 length: 14 residues. Germline CDR1 reads WSHSY; CDR2 reads SAAADI. V gave up 0 bases and J gave up 6 bases, with 12 bases separating them. Points on this clonotype: Its antigen is not identified.

Broader study findings: Lookups in VDJdb leaned toward anti-spike CD8 responses and missed private and CD4 specificities.

Researchers attached unique molecular identifiers to individual cDNA molecules. A single record per CDR3 protein comes from TCRdb applying MiXCR to the 5' RACE reads. The table shows 30,000 to 40,000 distinct CDR3 sequences, with approximately 7.1% occurring only once. The chain combines TRBV10-2 with TRBJ2-7, with D uncertain. Source: whole blood, taken at baseline. This sequence was found in an adult who was a healthcare worker with PCR-confirmed SARS-CoV-2 infection or an uninfected control (not recorded which). This CDR3 is CASSESARVFEQYV. DNA for the CDR3: TGCGCCAGCAGTGAGTCGGCCCGAGTCTTCGAGCAGTACGTC.